This T cell receptor (beta chain) was observed in a study of CD8 T cells in ankylosing spondylitis. Study-level findings and limits: The authors reported significant enrichment of disease-linked clones in matched ankylosing spondylitis synovial fluid.

TCRdb processed the 5' RACE reads anew with MiXCR; each CDR3 protein has one entry. This table holds around 150,000 distinct CDR3 sequences, 40% to 50% found once. Regarding this clonotype: As yet, its antigen is unknown.

CDR1 is SGDLS and CDR2 is YYNGEE in the germline V gene. The CDR3 contains 12 residues. V was trimmed by 4 bases and J by 11 bases, leaving 12 bases between them. The specimen sequenced was synovial fluid, either unsorted or a sorted T cell fraction (not recorded which). The sequence came from a male donor with ankylosing spondylitis. V usage is TRBV9 and J usage is TRBJ2-2, with unresolved D. The CDR3 loop is CASSILPQELFF. The CDR3 bases are TGTGCCAGCAGCATTCTCCCTCAAGAGCTGTTTTTT.